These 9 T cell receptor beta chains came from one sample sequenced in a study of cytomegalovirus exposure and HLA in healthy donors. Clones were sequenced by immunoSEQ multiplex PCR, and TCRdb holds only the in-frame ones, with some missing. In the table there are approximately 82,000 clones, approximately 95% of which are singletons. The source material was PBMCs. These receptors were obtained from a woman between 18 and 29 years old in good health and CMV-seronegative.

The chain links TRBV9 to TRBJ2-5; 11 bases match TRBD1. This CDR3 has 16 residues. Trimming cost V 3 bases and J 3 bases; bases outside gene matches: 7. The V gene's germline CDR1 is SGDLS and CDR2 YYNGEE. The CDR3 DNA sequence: TGTGCCAGCAGCGCCTACCGGGACAGGGGGAAAGAGACCCAGTACTTC. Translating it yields CASSAYRDRGKETQYF.

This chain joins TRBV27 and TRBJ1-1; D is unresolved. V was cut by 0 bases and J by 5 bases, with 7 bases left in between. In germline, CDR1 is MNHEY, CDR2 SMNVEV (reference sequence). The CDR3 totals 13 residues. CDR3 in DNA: TGTGCCAGCAGTTTATCGGCGGGGACTGAAGCTTTCTTT. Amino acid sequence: CASSLSAGTEAFF.

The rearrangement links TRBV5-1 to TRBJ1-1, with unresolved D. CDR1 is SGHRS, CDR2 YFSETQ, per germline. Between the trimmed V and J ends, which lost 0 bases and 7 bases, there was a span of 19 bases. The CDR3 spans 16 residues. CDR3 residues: CASSLVTVRFMGEAFF. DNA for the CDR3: TGCGCCAGCAGCTTGGTAACCGTGCGGTTTATGGGTGAAGCTTTCTTT.

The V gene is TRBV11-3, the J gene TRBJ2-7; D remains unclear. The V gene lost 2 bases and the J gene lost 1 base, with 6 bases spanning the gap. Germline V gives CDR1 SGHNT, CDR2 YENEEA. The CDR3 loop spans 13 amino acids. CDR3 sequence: CASSLRASYEQYF. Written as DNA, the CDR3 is TGTGCCAGCAGCTTACGAGCTTCCTACGAGCAGTACTTC.

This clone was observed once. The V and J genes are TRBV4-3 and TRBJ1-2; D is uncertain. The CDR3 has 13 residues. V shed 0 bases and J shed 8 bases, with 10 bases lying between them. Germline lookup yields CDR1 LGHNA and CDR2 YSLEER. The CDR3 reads CASSQEGVRGYTF. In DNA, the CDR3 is TGCGCCAGCAGCCAAGAGGGAGTACGGGGCTACACCTTC.

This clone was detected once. In nucleotides, the CDR3 is TGTGCCAGCAGCCCCCTAGCTGGAGAAACTGAAGCTTTCTTT. This gives the protein CASSPLAGETEAFF. The chain couples TRBV13 to TRBJ1-1, with unresolved D. The ends were cut back, 5 bases at V and 5 bases at J, with 15 bases in the middle. This CDR3 contains 14 residues. CDR1 and CDR2 from the germline V gene are PRHDT and FYEKMQ (reference sequence).

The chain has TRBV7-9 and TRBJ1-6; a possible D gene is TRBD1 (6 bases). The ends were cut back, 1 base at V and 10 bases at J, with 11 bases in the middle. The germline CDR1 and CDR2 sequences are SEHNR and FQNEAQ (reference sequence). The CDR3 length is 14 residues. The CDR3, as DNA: TGTGCCAGCAGCTTAGAACAGGGACGGTCACCCCTCCACTTT. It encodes CASSLEQGRSPLHF.

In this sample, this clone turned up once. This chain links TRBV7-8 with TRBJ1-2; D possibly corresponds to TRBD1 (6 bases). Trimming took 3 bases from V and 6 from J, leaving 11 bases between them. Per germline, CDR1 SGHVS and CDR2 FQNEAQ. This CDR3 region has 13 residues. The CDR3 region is CASSLGNRDGYTF. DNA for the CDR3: TGTGCCAGCAGCTTGGGGAACAGGGATGGCTACACCTTC.

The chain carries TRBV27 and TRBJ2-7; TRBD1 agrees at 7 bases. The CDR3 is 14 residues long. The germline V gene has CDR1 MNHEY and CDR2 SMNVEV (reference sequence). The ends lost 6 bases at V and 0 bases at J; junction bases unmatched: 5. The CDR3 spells CASSRDRGSYEQYF. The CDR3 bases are TGTGCCAGCAGCCGGGACAGAGGCTCCTACGAGCAGTACTTC.